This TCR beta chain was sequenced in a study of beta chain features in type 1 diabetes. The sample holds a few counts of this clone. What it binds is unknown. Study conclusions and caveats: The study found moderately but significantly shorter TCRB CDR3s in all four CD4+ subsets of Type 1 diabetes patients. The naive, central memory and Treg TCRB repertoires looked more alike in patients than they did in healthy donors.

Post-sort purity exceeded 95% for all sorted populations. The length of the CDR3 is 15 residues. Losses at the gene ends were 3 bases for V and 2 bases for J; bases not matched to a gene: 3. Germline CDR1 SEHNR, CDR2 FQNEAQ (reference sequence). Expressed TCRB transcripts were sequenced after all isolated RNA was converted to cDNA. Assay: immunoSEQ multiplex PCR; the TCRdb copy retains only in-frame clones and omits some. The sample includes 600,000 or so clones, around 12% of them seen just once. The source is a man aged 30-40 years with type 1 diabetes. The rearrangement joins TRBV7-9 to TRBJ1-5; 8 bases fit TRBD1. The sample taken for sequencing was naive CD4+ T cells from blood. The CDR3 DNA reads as TGTGCCAGCAGCTTGGGGACAGGCTGCAATCAGCCCCAGCATTTT. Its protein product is CASSLGTGCNQPQHF.